This T cell receptor (beta chain) was observed in a study of regulatory T cells in long-lasting Graves disease. About the research overall: Graves' patients, newly diagnosed, had taken antithyroid drugs under 3 months. Study-wide results and caveats: Persistent cases favored TRBV28, TRBJ1-2 and TRBJ2-5.

Arm-PCR of CDR3 regions with iRepertoire HTBI primers generated TCR beta libraries. TCRdb processed the multiplex PCR reads anew with MiXCR; each CDR3 protein has one entry. Of about 530,000 distinct CDR3 sequences listed, roughly 15% are singletons. With 7 bases clipped from V and 7 bases from J, the junction kept 21 bases outside the gene matches. Germline loops: CDR1 SGHTA, CDR2 FQGNSA. The CDR3 sequence is 17 residues long. Ten or more counts support this clonotype. Its target is not known. As for time point: newly diagnosed GD, antithyroid drugs for less than 3 months. The TCR library was made from RNA extracted from PBMCs. The same sample was also used in a study of T cells in Graves' hyperthyroidism and ophthalmopathy. That study adds: HTBI primers were employed in a first-round RT-PCR of the TCR CDR3. Peripheral blood also featured most of the thyroid clonotypes expanded above 0.001.

The chain combines TRBV7-2 with TRBJ1-2; 7 bases fit TRBD1. The sequence derives from a woman aged 40-60 years with Graves disease. The sample in question was peripheral blood mononuclear cells (PBMCs), obtained at new diagnosis, from a patient treated with antithyroid drugs. Written as DNA, the CDR3 is TGTGCCAGCACGAGCTCCCTCAACCCTAACAGGGGAGGTGGCTACACCTTC. This codes for CASTSSLNPNRGGGYTF.